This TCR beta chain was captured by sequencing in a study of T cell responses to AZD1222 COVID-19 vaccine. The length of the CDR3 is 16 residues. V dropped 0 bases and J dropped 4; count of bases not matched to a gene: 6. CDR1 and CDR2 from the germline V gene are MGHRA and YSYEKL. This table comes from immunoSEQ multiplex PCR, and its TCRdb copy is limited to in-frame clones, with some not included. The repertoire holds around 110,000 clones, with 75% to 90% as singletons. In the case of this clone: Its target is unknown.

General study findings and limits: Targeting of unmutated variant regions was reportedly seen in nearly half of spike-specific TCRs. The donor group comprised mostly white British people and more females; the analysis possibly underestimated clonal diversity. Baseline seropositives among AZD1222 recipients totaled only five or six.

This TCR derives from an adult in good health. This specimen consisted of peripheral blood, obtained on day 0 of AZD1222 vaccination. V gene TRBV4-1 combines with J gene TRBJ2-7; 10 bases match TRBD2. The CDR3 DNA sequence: TGCGCCAGCAGCCAAGAAAAGCGGGGGGGCTATTACGAGCAGTACTTC. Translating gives CASSQEKRGGYYEQYF.